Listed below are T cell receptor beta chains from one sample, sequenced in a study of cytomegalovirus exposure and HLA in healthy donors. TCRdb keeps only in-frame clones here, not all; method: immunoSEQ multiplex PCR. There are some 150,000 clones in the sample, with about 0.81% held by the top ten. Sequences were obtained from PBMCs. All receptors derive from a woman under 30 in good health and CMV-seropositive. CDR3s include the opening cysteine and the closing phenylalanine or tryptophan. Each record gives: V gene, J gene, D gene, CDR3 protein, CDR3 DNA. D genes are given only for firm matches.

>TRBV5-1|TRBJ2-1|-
CASSLQSLNEQFF
TGCGCCAGCAGCTTGCAATCACTCAATGAGCAGTTCTTC
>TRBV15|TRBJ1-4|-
CATSGGTFNEKLFF
TGTGCCACCAGCGGTGGGACATTTAATGAAAAACTGTTTTTT
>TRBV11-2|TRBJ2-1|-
CASSFRGSLYNEQFF
TGTGCCAGCAGCTTTCGAGGGAGCCTGTACAATGAGCAGTTCTTC
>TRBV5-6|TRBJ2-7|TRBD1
CASSLLDRAYEQYF
TGTGCCAGCAGCTTGCTGGACAGGGCCTACGAGCAGTACTTC
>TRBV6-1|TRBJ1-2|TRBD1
CASRRDRVNGYTF
TGTGCCAGCCGCCGGGACAGGGTGAATGGCTACACCTTC
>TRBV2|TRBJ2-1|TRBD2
CASSEAQRGKPVF
TGTGCCAGCAGTGAAGCGCAGCGGGGTAAGCCGGTCTTC
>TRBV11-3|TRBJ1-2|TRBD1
CASSPGQGGGYTF
TGTGCCAGCAGCCCTGGACAGGGCGGAGGCTACACCTTC
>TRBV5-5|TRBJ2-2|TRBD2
CASSLASGYTGELFF
TGTGCCAGCAGCTTGGCTAGCGGGTACACCGGGGAGCTGTTTTTT
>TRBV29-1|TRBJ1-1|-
CSAYREMNTEAFF
TGCAGCGCTTACAGGGAGATGAACACTGAAGCTTTCTTT
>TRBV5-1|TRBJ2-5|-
CASSVGKPQETQYF
TGCGCCAGCAGCGTGGGTAAGCCGCAAGAGACCCAGTACTTC
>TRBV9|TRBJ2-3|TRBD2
CASSKGTSSDTQYF
TGTGCCAGCAGCAAGGGGACTAGCTCCGATACGCAGTATTTT
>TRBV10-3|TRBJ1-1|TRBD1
CAIRDKGQGNTEAFF
TGTGCCATCAGGGATAAGGGACAGGGGAACACTGAAGCTTTCTTT
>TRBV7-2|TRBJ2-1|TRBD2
CASSLGTSGYNEQFF
TGTGCCAGCAGCTTAGGCACTAGCGGGTACAATGAGCAGTTCTTC
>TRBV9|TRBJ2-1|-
CASSVGDSGGEQFF
TGTGCCAGCAGCGTAGGGGACTCAGGGGGTGAGCAGTTCTTC
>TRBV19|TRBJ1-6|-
CASSTHRRETSPLHF
TGTGCCAGTAGTACCCATAGGAGGGAAACTTCACCCCTCCACTTT
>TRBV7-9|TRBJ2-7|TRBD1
CASRPDRGVNLDYEQYF
TGTGCCAGCAGGCCAGACAGGGGGGTCAATCTGGATTACGAGCAGTACTTC
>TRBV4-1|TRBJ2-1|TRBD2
CASSQGLAGGSSYNEQFF
TGCGCCAGCAGCCAGGGACTAGCGGGAGGATCCTCCTACAATGAGCAGTTCTTC
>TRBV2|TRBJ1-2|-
CASSDEGVLGGYTF
TGTGCCAGCAGTGACGAGGGGGTTTTGGGTGGCTACACCTTC
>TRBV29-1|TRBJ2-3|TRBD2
CSVEAGTRGRHF
TGCAGCGTTGAAGCCGGGACTAGAGGACGACATTTT
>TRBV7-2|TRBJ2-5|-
CASSSYGTPQETQYF
TGTGCCAGCAGCTCGTACGGGACTCCGCAAGAGACCCAGTACTTC
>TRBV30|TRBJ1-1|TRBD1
CAWSGTGTGGTEAFF
TGTGCCTGGAGTGGAACCGGGACAGGGGGCACTGAAGCTTTCTTT
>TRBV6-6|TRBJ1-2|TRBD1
CASSTPGQGKYGYTF
TGTGCCAGCAGTACACCGGGACAGGGGAAATATGGCTACACCTTC
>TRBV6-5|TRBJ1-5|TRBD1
CASSTTGTNQPQHF
TGTGCCAGCAGTACGACAGGGACTAATCAGCCCCAGCATTTT
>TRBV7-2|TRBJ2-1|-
CAVPPGEREEVYNEQFF
TGTGCCGTACCCCCGGGGGAGAGGGAGGAGGTCTACAATGAGCAGTTCTTC
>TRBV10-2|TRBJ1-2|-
CASSEAAVINYGYTF
TGCGCCAGCAGTGAGGCCGCAGTGATTAACTATGGCTACACCTTC
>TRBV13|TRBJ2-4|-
CASSLRDTIQYF
TGTGCCAGCAGCTTAAGGGACACAATTCAGTACTTC
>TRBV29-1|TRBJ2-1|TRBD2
CSGGGIAGYNEQFF
TGCAGCGGGGGGGGGATAGCGGGGTACAATGAGCAGTTCTTC
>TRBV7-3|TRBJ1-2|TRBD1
CASSQEKKPTRGTGANYGYTF
TGTGCCAGCAGCCAGGAAAAAAAACCCACTAGGGGGACAGGGGCTAACTATGGCTACACCTTC
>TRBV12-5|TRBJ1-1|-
CASGSRGPNTEAFF
TGTGCTAGTGGTTCCCGCGGCCCAAACACTGAAGCTTTCTTT
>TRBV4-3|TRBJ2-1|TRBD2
CASSQEKLAGDNEQFF
TGCGCCAGCAGCCAAGAAAAGCTAGCGGGGGACAATGAGCAGTTCTTC
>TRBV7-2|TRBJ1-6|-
CASSLWTENSPLHF
TGTGCCAGCAGCTTGTGGACAGAGAATTCACCCCTCCACTTT
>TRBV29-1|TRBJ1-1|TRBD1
CSVPGQPLNTEAFF
TGCAGCGTCCCGGGACAGCCTTTGAACACTGAAGCTTTCTTT
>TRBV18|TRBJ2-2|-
CASSPLTDPNTGELFF
TGTGCCAGCTCACCCCTGACAGACCCGAACACCGGGGAGCTGTTTTTT
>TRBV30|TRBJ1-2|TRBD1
CAWRPDRVYGYTF
TGTGCCTGGAGACCTGACAGGGTTTATGGCTACACCTTC
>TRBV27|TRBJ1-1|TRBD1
CASSPGQANTEAFF
TGTGCCAGCAGTCCGGGACAGGCGAACACTGAAGCTTTCTTT
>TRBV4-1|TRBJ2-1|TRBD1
CASSPDPGQGSYNEQFF
TGCGCCAGCAGCCCAGACCCGGGACAGGGATCCTACAATGAGCAGTTCTTC
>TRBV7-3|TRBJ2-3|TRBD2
CASSSGLRGTDTQYF
TGTGCCAGCAGTTCGGGACTACGAGGCACAGATACGCAGTATTTT
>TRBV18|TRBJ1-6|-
CASSPPSSGSYNSPLHF
TGTGCCAGCTCACCGCCGAGCTCAGGGTCCTATAATTCACCCCTCCACTTT
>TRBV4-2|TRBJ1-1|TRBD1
CASSQPYRGTGYTEAFF
TGTGCCAGCAGCCAACCGTATCGCGGGACAGGGTACACTGAAGCTTTCTTT
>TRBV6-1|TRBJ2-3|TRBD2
CASSGGLAGGLYDTQYF
TGTGCCAGCAGTGGAGGACTAGCGGGAGGGCTGTACGATACGCAGTATTTT
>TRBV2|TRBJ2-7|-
CASSLTVRQFNEQYF
TGTGCCAGCAGCCTAACTGTACGCCAATTTAACGAGCAGTACTTC
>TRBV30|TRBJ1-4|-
CAWMEGASTTNEKLFF
TGTGCCTGGATGGAAGGGGCCTCAACAACTAATGAAAAACTGTTTTTT
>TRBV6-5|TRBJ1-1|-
CASSYRWRTTEAFF
TGTGCCAGCAGTTACAGGTGGAGGACCACTGAAGCTTTCTTT
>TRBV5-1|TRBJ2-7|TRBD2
CASSRLAGSYEQYF
TGCGCCAGCAGCCGACTAGCGGGCTCCTACGAGCAGTACTTC
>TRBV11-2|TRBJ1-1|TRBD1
CASSRRDRSSGTEAFF
TGTGCCAGCAGCCGCCGGGACAGGAGTAGCGGCACTGAAGCTTTCTTT
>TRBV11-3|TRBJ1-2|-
CASSLEGAYGYTF
TGTGCCAGCAGCTTAGAGGGGGCCTATGGCTACACCTTC
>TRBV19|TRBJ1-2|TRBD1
CASRYRDRGHF
TGTGCCAGTCGATACCGGGACAGGGGACACTTC
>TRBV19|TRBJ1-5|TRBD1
CASSTGTGGNQPQHF
TGTGCCAGTAGCACCGGGACAGGGGGAAATCAGCCCCAGCATTTT
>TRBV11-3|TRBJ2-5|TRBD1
CASSWDSQETQYF
TGTGCCAGCAGCTGGGACAGCCAAGAGACCCAGTACTTC
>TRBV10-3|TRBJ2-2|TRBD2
CAAGDDHAGELFF
TGTGCCGCGGGGGACGACCATGCCGGGGAGCTGTTTTTT
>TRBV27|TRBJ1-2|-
CASSSHRIHNYGYTF
TGTGCCAGCAGTTCACACAGGATCCATAACTATGGCTACACCTTC
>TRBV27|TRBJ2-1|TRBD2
CASSPYSGSLYNEQFF
TGTGCCAGCAGTCCCTATAGCGGGAGTCTCTACAATGAGCAGTTCTTC
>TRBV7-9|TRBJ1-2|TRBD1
CASRPENRGRTNYGYTF
TGTGCCAGTCGCCCGGAGAACAGGGGTCGAACAAACTATGGCTACACCTTC
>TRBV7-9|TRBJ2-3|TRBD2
CASSLPSGRVRDTQYF
TGTGCCAGCAGCTTGCCTAGCGGGAGGGTCAGAGATACGCAGTATTTT
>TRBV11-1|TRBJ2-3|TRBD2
CASSSLQTSGTDTQYF
TGTGCCAGCAGCTCTCTCCAAACTAGCGGCACAGATACGCAGTATTTT